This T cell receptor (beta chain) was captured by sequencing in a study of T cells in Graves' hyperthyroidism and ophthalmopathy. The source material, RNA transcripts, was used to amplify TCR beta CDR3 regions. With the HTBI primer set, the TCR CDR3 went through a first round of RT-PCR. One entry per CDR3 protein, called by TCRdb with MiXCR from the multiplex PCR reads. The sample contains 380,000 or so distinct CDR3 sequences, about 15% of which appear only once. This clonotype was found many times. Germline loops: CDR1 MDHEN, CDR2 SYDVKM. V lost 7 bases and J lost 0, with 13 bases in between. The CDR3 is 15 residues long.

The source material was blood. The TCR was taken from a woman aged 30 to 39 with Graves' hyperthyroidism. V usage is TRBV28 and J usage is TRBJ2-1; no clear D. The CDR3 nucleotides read TGTGCCAGCACGGAACGACCAAGCTCCTACAATGAGCAGTTCTTC. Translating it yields CASTERPSSYNEQFF.